The subject of this entry is one TCR beta chain. These data are taken from a study of blood T cell repertoires in COVID-19. Study-wide context: PBMCs, B-cell-depleted T cells, or T cells were the source of the cDNA or gDNA that made up the material.

Methods used by the authors: Quantification of nucleated cells was approximated via reference gene primer amplification. Repertoires were generated with immunoSEQ multiplex PCR, while TCRdb's copy carries only in-frame clones and drops some. That table supplies the V and J calls and clone size; D and trimming were determined from the DNA. This table holds about 97,000 clones, 90% found once. Germline V gene data show CDR1 as LNHNV and CDR2 as YYDKDF (reference sequence). The CDR3 consists of 15 residues. Between the trimmed V and J ends, which lost 3 bases and 3 bases, there was a span of 11 bases. The clonotype originates from a man between 60 and 75 years old with acute or convalescent COVID-19. V is TRBV15 and J is TRBJ1-4; possibly TRBD1 for D (6 bases). The sequenced material came from peripheral blood. The DNA of the CDR3 is TGTGCCACCAGCAGGGGGGCAGGCTCTAATGAAAAACTGTTTTTT. It specifies CATSRGAGSNEKLFF.